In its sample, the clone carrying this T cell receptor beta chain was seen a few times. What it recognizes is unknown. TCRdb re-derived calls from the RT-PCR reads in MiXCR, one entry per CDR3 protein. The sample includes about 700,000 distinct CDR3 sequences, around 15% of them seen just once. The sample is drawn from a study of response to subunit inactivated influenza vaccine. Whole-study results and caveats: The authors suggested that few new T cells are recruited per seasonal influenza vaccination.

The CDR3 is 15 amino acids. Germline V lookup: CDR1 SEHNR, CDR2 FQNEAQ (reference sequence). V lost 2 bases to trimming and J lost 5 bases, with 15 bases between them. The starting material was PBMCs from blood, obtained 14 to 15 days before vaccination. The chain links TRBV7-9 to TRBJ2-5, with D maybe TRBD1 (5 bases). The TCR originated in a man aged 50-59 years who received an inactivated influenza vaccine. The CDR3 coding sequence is TGTGCCAGCAGCTTAATAGGCAGGGTCACGGAGACCCAGTACTTC. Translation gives CASSLIGRVTETQYF. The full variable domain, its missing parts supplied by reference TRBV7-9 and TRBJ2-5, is DTGVSQNPRHKITKRGQNVTFRCDPISEHNRLYWYRQTLGQGPEFLTYFQNEAQLEKSRLLSDRFSAERPKGSFSTLEIQRTEQGDSAMYLCASSLIGRVTETQYFGPGTRLLVL.